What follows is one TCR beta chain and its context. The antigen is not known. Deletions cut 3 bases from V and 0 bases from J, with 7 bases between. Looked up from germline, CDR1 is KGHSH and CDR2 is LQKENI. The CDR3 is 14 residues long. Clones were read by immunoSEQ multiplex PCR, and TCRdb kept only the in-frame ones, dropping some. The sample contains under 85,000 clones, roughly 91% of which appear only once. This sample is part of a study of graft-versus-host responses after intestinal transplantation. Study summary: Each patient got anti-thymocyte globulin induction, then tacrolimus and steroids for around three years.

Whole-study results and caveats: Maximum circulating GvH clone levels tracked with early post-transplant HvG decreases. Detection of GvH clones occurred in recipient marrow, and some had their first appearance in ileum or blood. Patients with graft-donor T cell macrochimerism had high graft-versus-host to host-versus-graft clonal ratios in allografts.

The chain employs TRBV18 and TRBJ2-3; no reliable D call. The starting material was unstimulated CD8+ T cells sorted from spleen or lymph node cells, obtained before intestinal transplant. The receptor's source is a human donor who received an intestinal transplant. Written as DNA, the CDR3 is TGTGCCAGCTCACCTTGGCAGAGCACAGATACGCAGTATTTT. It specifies CASSPWQSTDTQYF.